These 12 T cell receptor beta chains originate from one sample sequenced in a study of pediatric ulcerative colitis. This table comes from immunoSEQ multiplex PCR, and its TCRdb copy is limited to in-frame clones, with some not included. The sample consists of 30,000 to 45,000 clones, less than 90% of them appearing once. The sequencing sample was made of blood. All receptors derive from a girl aged 10-17 years with moderate ulcerative colitis.

This sequence joins TRBV6-6 and TRBJ1-2; 9 nucleotides match TRBD1. The germline V gene encodes CDR1 MNHNY and CDR2 SVGAGI (reference sequence). This CDR3 spans 13 amino acids. V dropped 5 bases and J dropped 7; count of bases not matched to a gene: 5. CDR3 nucleotides: TGTGCCAGCAGTACCGGGACAGGGTCTGGCTACACCTTC. The encoded protein is CASSTGTGSGYTF.

The chain recombines TRBV28 with TRBJ1-5; 7 bases line up with TRBD1. V was clipped by 4 bases and J by 9 bases; unmatched bases: 15. This CDR3 has 16 amino acids. The germline CDR1 and CDR2 sequences are MDHEN and SYDVKM. CDR3 amino acids: CASSSHRGRGGVPQHF. CDR3 DNA sequence: TGTGCCAGCAGTTCACACAGGGGCCGGGGTGGTGTGCCCCAGCATTTT. The variable domain in full, completed from reference TRBV28 and TRBJ1-5, reads DVKVTQSSRYLVKRTGEKVFLECVQDMDHENMFWYRQDPGLGLRLIYFSYDVKMKEKGDIPEGYSVSREKKERFSLILESASTNQTSMYLCASSSHRGRGGVPQHFGDGTRLSIL.

V gene TRBV29-1 combines with J gene TRBJ2-1; D is ambiguous. This CDR3 is built from 12 residues. Trimming pared 7 bases from V and 6 bases from J, leaving 13 bases between. The germline CDR1 and CDR2 sequences are SQVTM and ANQGSEA. CDR3 nucleotide sequence: TGCAGCGCCGACCCGCCGGGCAATGAGCAGTTCTTC. Protein: CSADPPGNEQFF.

This chain links TRBV19 with TRBJ2-7; tentatively, D is TRBD1 or TRBD2 (5 bases each). Per the germline V gene, CDR1 is LNHDA and CDR2 is SQIVND (reference sequence). V gave up 3 bases and J gave up 4 bases, with 16 bases separating them. The CDR3 contains 15 residues. Here the CDR3 reads CASSMGGGPPYEQYF. The CDR3 nucleotides are TGTGCCAGTAGTATGGGTGGGGGACCACCTTACGAGCAGTACTTC.

The J gene is TRBJ1-5, the V gene TRBV5-6; TRBD1 agrees at 8 bases. Per the germline V gene, CDR1 is SGHDT and CDR2 is YYEEEE. Trimming at V came to 4 bases and at J to 2 bases, leaving 8 bases not matched to a gene. This CDR3 region has 16 residues. CDR3 protein: CASSPGGGQGNQPQHF. CDR3 nucleotides: TGTGCCAGCAGCCCCGGGGGGGGACAGGGCAATCAGCCCCAGCATTTT.

J is TRBJ1-6 and V is TRBV27, with D tentatively TRBD1 (5 bases). Germline assignment: CDR1 MNHEY and CDR2 SMNVEV (reference sequence). Trimming removed 5 bases from V and 9 bases from J, with 14 bases in between. The CDR3 has 14 residues. The CDR3 region has the DNA TGTGCCAGCAGTGAATTGGGGGGGACTTCACCCCTCCACTTT. Amino acid sequence: CASSELGGTSPLHF.

The V call is TRBV29-1, the J call TRBJ2-2; a weak D match, TRBD1 (6 bases). Trimming left V 4 bases short and J 5 bases short, with 14 bases between. The germline gives CDR1 SQVTM, CDR2 ANQGSEA. The CDR3 covers 14 residues. Here the CDR3 DNA reads TGCAGCGTTGGTCCAGGGGTCGGAACCGGGGAGCTGTTTTTT. Translated: CSVGPGVGTGELFF.

The chain couples TRBV28 to TRBJ1-3, with D tentatively TRBD1 (6 bases). Germline CDR1 is MDHEN and CDR2 is SYDVKM. The V end lost 5 bases, the J end lost 2 bases, and 10 bases lay between the germline ends. This CDR3 region has 14 residues. The CDR3 protein is CASSKTGTGNTIYF. CDR3 nucleotides: TGTGCCAGCAGTAAAACAGGGACTGGAAACACCATATATTTT. Looking up the rest from reference TRBV28 and TRBJ1-3 gives the full variable domain: DVKVTQSSRYLVKRTGEKVFLECVQDMDHENMFWYRQDPGLGLRLIYFSYDVKMKEKGDIPEGYSVSREKKERFSLILESASTNQTSMYLCASSKTGTGNTIYFGEGSWLTVV.

The genes are TRBV6-5 and TRBJ2-7; 8 bases align to TRBD1. Germline V gene lookup returns CDR1 MNHEY and CDR2 SVGAGI. CDR3 length equals 15 residues. V trimming: 0 bases; J trimming: 1 base; junction bases outside the gene matches: 2. CDR3 region: CASSYSRQGSYEQYF. Written as DNA, the CDR3 is TGTGCCAGCAGTTACTCCCGACAGGGGTCCTACGAGCAGTACTTC.

J is TRBJ2-5 and V is TRBV5-1; TRBD2 matches 8 bases. Near its end, the DNA agrees better with TRBJ2-7, so the J call may be wrong. Germline V gives CDR1 SGHRS, CDR2 YFSETQ. The CDR3 is made up of 14 amino acids. CDR3: CASSPGLGRGEQYF. CDR3 DNA: TGCGCCAGCAGCCCGGGACTAGGAAGAGGCGAGCAGTACTTC.

The chain employs TRBV7-6 and TRBJ2-7; TRBD1 matches 11 bases. The CDR3 covers 14 residues. The germline V gene has CDR1 SGHVS and CDR2 FNYEAQ. V lost 4 bases to trimming and J lost 4 bases; unmatched junction nucleotides: 3. This CDR3 reads CASSSGQGVYEQYF. The CDR3 DNA reads as TGTGCCAGCAGCTCGGGACAGGGGGTATACGAGCAGTACTTC.

This clone was seen only a few times. Sequence at one end of the junction differs from germline and may be a read error. The chain is built from TRBV7-7 and TRBJ2-7; 11 bases align to TRBD1. Germline CDR1 is SSHAT and CDR2 is FNYEAQ (reference sequence). This CDR3 region has 15 residues. The CDR3 sequence: CASSFGQGAIYEQYF. In nucleotides, the CDR3 is TGTGCTAGCAGCTTTGGACAGGGGGCGATTTACGAGCAGTACTTC. Supplemented by reference TRBV7-7 and TRBJ2-7, the full variable domain reads GAGVSQSPRYKVTKRGQDVTLRCDPISSHATLYWYQQALGQGPEFLTYFNYEAQPDKSGLPSDRFSAERPEGSISTLTIQRTEQRDSAMYRCASSFGQGAIYEQYFGPGTRLTVT.